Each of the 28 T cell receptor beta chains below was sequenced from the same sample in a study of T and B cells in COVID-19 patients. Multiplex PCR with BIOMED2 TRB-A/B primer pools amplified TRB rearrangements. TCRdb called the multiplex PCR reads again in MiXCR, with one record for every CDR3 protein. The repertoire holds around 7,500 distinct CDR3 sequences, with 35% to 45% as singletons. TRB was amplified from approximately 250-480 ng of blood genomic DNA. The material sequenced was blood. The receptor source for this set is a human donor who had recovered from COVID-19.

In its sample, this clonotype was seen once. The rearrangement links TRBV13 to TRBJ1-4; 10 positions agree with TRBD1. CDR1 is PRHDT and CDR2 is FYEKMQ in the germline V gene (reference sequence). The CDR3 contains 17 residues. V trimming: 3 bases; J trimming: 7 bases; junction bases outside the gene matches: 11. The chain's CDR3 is CASSFSNSGTGAEKLFF. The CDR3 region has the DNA TGTGCCAGCAGCTTCTCCAACTCCGGGACAGGGGCTGAAAAACTGTTTTTT.

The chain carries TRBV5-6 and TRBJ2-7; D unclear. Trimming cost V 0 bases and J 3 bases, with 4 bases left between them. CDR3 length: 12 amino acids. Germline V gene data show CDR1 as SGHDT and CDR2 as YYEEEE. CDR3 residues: CASSLGNYEQYV. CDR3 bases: TGTGCCAGCAGCTTGGGAAACTACGAGCAGTACGTC.

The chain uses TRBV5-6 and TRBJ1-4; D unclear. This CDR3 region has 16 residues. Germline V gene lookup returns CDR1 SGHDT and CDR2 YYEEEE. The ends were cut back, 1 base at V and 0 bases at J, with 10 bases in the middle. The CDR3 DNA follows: TGTGCCAGCAGCTTGTGGGCCGGAACAACTAATGAAAAACTGTTTTTT. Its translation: CASSLWAGTTNEKLFF.

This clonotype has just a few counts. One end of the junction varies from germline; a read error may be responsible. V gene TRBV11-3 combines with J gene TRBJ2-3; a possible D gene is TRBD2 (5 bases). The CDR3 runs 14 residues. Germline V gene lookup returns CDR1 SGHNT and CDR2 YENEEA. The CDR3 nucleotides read TGTGCCAGCAGCCTAGAGGGCTCTACAGATACGCAGTATTTT. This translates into CASSLEGSTDTQYF.

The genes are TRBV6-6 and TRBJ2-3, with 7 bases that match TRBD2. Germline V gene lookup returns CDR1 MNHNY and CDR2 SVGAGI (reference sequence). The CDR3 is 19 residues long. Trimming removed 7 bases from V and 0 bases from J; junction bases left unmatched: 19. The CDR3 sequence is CASTPQPAGPGVSTDTQYF. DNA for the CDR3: TGTGCCAGCACTCCACAACCAGCGGGGCCGGGGGTCAGCACAGATACGCAGTATTTT.

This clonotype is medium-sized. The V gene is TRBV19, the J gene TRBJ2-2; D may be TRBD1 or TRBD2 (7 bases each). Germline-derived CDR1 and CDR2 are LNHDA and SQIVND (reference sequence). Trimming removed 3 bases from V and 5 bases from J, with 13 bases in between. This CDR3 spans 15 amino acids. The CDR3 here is CASSMTGRGTGELFF. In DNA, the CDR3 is TGTGCCAGTAGTATGACAGGGCGGGGGACCGGGGAGCTGTTTTTT.

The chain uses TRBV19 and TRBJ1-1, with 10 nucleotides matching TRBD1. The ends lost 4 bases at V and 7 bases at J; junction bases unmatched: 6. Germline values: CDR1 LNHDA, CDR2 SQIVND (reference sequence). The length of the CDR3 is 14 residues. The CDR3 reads CASSTGQGVYEAFF. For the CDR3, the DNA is TGTGCCAGTAGTACCGGACAGGGGGTTTATGAAGCTTTCTTT.

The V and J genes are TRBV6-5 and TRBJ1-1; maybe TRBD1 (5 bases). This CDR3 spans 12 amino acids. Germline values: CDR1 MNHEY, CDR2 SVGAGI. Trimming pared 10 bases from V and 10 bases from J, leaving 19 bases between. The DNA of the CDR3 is TGTGCCACCCGGCCCCCGCAGGGTGGAGCTTTCTTT. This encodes CATRPPQGGAFF.

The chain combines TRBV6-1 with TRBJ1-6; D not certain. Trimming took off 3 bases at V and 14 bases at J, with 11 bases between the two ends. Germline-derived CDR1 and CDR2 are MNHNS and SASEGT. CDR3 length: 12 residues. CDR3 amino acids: CASSDPGPALHF. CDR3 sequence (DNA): TGTGCCAGCAGTGATCCGGGTCCGGCCCTCCACTTT.

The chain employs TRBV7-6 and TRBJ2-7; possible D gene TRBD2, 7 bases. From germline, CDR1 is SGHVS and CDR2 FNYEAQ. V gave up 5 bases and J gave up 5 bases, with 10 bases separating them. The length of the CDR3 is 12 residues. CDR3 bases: TGTGCCAGCAGCCTAGGGGGGGACGAGCAGTACTTC. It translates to CASSLGGDEQYF.

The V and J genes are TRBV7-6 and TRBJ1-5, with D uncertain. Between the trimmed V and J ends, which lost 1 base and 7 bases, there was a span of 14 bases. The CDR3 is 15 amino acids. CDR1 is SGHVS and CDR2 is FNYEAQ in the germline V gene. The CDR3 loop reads CASSLEAGGYQPQHF. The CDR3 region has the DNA TGTGCCAGCAGCTTAGAGGCAGGAGGTTACCAGCCCCAGCATTTT.

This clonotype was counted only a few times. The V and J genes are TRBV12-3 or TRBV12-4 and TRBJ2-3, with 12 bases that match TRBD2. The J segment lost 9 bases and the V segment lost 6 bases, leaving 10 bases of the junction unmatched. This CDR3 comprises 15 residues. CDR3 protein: CASRFTTSGGGTQYF. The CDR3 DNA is TGTGCCAGCAGGTTTACGACTAGCGGGGGCGGGACGCAGTATTTT.

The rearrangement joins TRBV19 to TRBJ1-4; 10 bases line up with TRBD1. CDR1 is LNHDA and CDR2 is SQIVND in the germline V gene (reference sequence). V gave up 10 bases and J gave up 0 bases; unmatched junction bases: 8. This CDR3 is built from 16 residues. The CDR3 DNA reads TGTGCCACTCGGGACAGGGGTTACTCAACTAATGAAAAACTGTTTTTT. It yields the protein CATRDRGYSTNEKLFF. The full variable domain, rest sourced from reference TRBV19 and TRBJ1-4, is DGGITQSPKYLFRKEGQNVTLSCEQNLNHDAMYWYRQDPGQGLRLIYYSQIVNDFQKGDIAEGYSVSREKKESFPLTVTSAQKNPTAFYLCATRDRGYSTNEKLFFGSGTQLSVL.

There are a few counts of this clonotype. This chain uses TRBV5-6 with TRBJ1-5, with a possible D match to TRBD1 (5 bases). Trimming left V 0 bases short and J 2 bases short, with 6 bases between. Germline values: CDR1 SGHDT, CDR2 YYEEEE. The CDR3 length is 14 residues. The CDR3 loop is CASSLAGGNQPQHF. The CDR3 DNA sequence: TGTGCCAGCAGCTTGGCGGGGGGCAATCAGCCCCAGCATTTT.

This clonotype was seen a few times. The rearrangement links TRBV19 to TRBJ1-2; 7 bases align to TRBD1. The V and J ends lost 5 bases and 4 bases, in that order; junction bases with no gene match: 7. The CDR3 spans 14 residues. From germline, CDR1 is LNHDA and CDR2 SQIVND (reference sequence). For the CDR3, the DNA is TGTGCCAGTAGTTTCCGGGACAGAGTCTATGGCTACACCTTC. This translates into CASSFRDRVYGYTF.

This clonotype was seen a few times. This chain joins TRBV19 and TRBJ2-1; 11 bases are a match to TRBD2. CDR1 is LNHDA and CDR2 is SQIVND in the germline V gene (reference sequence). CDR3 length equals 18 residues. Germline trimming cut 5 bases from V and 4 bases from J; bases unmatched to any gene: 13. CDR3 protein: CASSLYGVAGGRYNEQFF. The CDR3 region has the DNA TGTGCCAGTAGTCTCTACGGGGTAGCGGGGGGGCGATACAATGAGCAGTTCTTC.

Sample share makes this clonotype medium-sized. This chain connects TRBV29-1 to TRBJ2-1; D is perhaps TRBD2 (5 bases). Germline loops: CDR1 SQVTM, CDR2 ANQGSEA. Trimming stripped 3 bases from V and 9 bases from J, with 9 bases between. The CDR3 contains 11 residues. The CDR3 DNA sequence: TGCAGCGTTGAGGAGGTCTCTGAGCAGTTCTTC. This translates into CSVEEVSEQFF.

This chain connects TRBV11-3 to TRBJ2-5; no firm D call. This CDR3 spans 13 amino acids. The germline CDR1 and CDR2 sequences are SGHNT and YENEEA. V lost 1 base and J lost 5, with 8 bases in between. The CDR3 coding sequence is TGTGCCAGCAGCTTAGGGGGTTGGGAGACCCAGTACTTC. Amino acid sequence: CASSLGGWETQYF.

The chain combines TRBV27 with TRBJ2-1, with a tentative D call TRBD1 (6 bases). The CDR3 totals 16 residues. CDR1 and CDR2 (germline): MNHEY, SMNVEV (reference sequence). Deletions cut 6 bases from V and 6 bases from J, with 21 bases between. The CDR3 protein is CASSGAGTQGGNEQFF. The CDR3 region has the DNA TGTGCCAGCAGCGGGGCCGGGACCCAAGGGGGCAATGAGCAGTTCTTC.

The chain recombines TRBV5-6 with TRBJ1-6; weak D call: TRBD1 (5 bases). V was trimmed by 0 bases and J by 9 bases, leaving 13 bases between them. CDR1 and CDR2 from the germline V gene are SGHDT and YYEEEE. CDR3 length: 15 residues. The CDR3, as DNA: TGTGCCAGCAGCTTGGAAGGCAGGGTGAGTTCACCCCTCCACTTT. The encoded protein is CASSLEGRVSSPLHF.

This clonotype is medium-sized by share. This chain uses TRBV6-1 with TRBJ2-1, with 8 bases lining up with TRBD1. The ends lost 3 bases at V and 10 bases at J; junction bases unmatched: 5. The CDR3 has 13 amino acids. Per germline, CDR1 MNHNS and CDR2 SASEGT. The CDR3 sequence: CASSDRQGAEQFF. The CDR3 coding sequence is TGTGCCAGCAGTGATAGGCAGGGGGCCGAGCAGTTCTTC.

The DNA of the CDR3 is TGTGCCAGCAGCCCGCGGACAGCGCCAGTCACTGAAGCTTTCTTT. It yields the protein CASSPRTAPVTEAFF. The chain links TRBV5-5 to TRBJ1-1; D is perhaps TRBD1 (6 bases). The CDR3 is 15 residues long. Per the germline V gene, CDR1 is SGHKS and CDR2 is YYEKEE (reference sequence). V shed 4 bases and J shed 4 bases, with 17 bases lying between them.

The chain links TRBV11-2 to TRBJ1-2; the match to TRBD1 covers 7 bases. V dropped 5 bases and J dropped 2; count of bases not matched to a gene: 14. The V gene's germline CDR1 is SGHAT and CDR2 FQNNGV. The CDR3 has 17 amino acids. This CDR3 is CASSRLTGQGSNYGYTF. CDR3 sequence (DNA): TGTGCCAGCAGCCGACTGACAGGGCAGGGCAGCAACTATGGCTACACCTTC.

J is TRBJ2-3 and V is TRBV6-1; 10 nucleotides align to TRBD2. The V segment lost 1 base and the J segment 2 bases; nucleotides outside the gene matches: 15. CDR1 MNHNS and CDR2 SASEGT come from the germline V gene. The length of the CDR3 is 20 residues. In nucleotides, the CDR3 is TGTGCCAGCAGTGAAGGGTGGGCCGGCGCTAGCGGGGGAAACACAGATACGCAGTATTTT. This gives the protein CASSEGWAGASGGNTDTQYF.

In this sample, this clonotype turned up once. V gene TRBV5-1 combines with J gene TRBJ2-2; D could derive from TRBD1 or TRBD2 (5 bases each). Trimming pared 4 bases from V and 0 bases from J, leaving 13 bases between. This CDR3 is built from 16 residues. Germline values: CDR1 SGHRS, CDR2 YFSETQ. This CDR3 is CASSPRGTPNTGELFF. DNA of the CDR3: TGCGCCAGCAGCCCCCGAGGGACCCCGAACACCGGGGAGCTGTTTTTT. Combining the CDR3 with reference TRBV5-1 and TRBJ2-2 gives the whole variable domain KAGVTQTPRYLIKTRGQQVTLSCSPISGHRSVSWYQQTPGQGLQFLFEYFSETQRNKGNFPGRFSGRQFSNSRSEMNVSTLELGDSALYLCASSPRGTPNTGELFFGEGSRLTVL.

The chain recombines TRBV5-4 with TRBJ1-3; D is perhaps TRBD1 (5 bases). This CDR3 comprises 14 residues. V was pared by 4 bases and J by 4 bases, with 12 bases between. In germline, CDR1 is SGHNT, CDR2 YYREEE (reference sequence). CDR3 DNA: TGTGCCAGCAGCACCCCAGGGTTCGGAAACACCATATATTTT. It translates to CASSTPGFGNTIYF.

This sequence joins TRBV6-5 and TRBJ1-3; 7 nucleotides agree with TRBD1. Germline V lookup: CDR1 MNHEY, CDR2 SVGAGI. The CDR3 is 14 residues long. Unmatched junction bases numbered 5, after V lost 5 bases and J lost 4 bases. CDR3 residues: CASSPNRGGNTIYF. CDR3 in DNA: TGTGCCAGCAGTCCGAACAGGGGCGGAAACACCATATATTTT.

DNA of the CDR3: TGTGCCAGCTCACCGGGACAGGATCGCGAGCAGTACGTC. This encodes CASSPGQDREQYV. The chain employs TRBV18 and TRBJ2-7; TRBD1 matches at 8 bases. The CDR3 is made up of 13 amino acids. The germline V gene encodes CDR1 KGHSH and CDR2 LQKENI. Trimming took 3 bases from V and 6 from J; bases not matched to a gene: 4.